The 32 T cell receptor beta chains presented below share a single source sample, sequenced in a study of beta chain features in type 1 diabetes. All of the isolated RNA was reverse transcribed, so expressed TCRB transcripts were sequenced. Some clones are missing from TCRdb's copy, which holds only in-frame ones; the method was immunoSEQ multiplex PCR. The repertoire includes about 350,000 clones, 20% of them detected once, and roughly 0.045% sits in the top ten. Material: naive CD4+ T cells from blood. These receptors came from a woman between 18 and 29 years old in good health.

This clone occurred a few times. CDR3 in DNA: TGTGCCAGCAACCAGGGGACAACTCAGCCCCAGCATTTT. Residues: CASNQGTTQPQHF. The chain is built from TRBV2 and TRBJ1-5; D perhaps matches TRBD1 (6 bases). This CDR3 is built from 13 residues. Trimming cost V 7 bases and J 6 bases, with 13 bases left between them. Per the germline V gene, CDR1 is SNHLY and CDR2 is FYNNEI.

This clone was counted between two and nine times. Additional DNA sequences in this sample encode the identical CDR3. The V call is TRBV18, the J call TRBJ2-7, with 8 bases matching TRBD1. Germline CDR1 KGHSH, CDR2 LQKENI. The CDR3 is 15 residues long. V lost 2 bases to trimming and J lost 1 base; unmatched junction nucleotides: 4. CDR3 DNA: TGTGCCAGCTCACCAGGACAGGGTGGTTCCTACGAGCAGTACTTC. Residues: CASSPGQGGSYEQYF.

This clone appeared a few times. This chain links TRBV30 with TRBJ2-6; 8 bases are a match to TRBD2. Per the germline V gene, CDR1 is GTSNPN and CDR2 is SVGIG (reference sequence). The CDR3 spans 15 residues. V trimming: 8 bases; J trimming: 0 bases; junction bases outside the gene matches: 6. The CDR3 is CADSRGGSGANVLTF. The CDR3, as DNA: TGTGCCGACTCTCGGGGGGGCTCTGGGGCCAACGTCCTGACTTTC.

The gene calls are TRBV30 and TRBJ2-7, with TRBD2 matching 7 bases. Losses at the gene ends were 4 bases for V and 0 bases for J; bases not matched to a gene: 12. The CDR3 runs 16 residues. Germline CDR1 and CDR2: GTSNPN and SVGIG (reference sequence). The CDR3 protein is CAWTFSGTRSSYEQYF. CDR3 in DNA: TGTGCCTGGACCTTCAGCGGGACCAGGAGCTCCTACGAGCAGTACTTC.

In DNA form, the CDR3 reads TGTGCCAGCGGGTTTGTAGGGAGGAACACCGGGGAGCTGTTTTTT. Its translation is CASGFVGRNTGELFF. The V gene is TRBV6-5, the J gene TRBJ2-2, with TRBD2 as a possible D gene (5 bases). Per germline, CDR1 MNHEY and CDR2 SVGAGI. The CDR3 has 15 amino acids. Trimming removed 8 bases at V and 1 base at J, with 14 bases between.

This clone was found a few times. The chain joins TRBV4-1 to TRBJ1-5; D uncertain. Looked up from germline, CDR1 is MGHRA and CDR2 is YSYEKL. The CDR3 extends over 13 amino acids. Trimming stripped 4 bases from V and 6 bases from J, with 10 bases between. The CDR3: CASSLYSGQPQHF. The CDR3 bases are TGCGCCAGCAGCCTCTACAGCGGTCAGCCCCAGCATTTT.

The rearrangement joins TRBV9 to TRBJ2-5; the match to TRBD2 covers 12 bases. This CDR3 contains 17 residues. The V and J ends lost 0 bases and 5 bases, in that order; junction bases with no gene match: 8. CDR1 and CDR2 from the germline V gene are SGDLS and YYNGEE. The DNA of the CDR3 is TGTGCCAGCAGCGTAGGGGCTAGCGGGGGGGCCGAGGAGACCCAGTACTTC. It translates to CASSVGASGGAEETQYF.

The genes are TRBV19 and TRBJ1-4; maybe TRBD1 (5 bases). Germline CDR1 and CDR2: LNHDA and SQIVND (reference sequence). This CDR3 has 14 residues. Trimming removed 8 bases at V and 8 bases at J, with 18 bases between. The CDR3 DNA reads as TGTGCCAGTTCCGGGACTCCTCTAGGAGAAAAACTGTTTTTT. It encodes CASSGTPLGEKLFF.

This clone was seen a few times. The CDR3 is CASSSSSGTMPSNEQFF. The CDR3 DNA sequence: TGTGCCAGCAGCTCCTCTAGCGGGACAATGCCCTCGAATGAGCAGTTCTTC. V usage is TRBV7-8 and J usage is TRBJ2-1; 9 positions match TRBD2. The CDR3 loop spans 17 amino acids. The germline CDR1 and CDR2 sequences are SGHVS and FQNEAQ. The V gene end was trimmed by 4 bases and the J gene end by 7 bases; junction bases not matched to a gene: 14. Complete variable domain (other parts from reference TRBV7-8 and TRBJ2-1): GAGVSQSPRYKVAKRGQDVALRCDPISGHVSLFWYQQALGQGPEFLTYFQNEAQLDKSGLPSDRFFAERPEGSVSTLKIQRTQQEDSAVYLCASSSSSGTMPSNEQFFGPGTRLTVL.

This clone was counted a few times. The J gene is TRBJ1-1, the V gene TRBV7-2; TRBD1 agrees at 8 bases. J lost 3 bases, V lost 0 bases, and 12 bases had no gene match. The CDR3 length is 18 residues. Germline CDR1 and CDR2: SGHTA and FQGNSA. The CDR3 here is CASSLAGAGGRSDTEAFF. CDR3 in DNA: TGTGCCAGCAGCTTAGCGGGGGCAGGGGGCAGGTCGGACACTGAAGCTTTCTTT.

The chain couples TRBV7-9 to TRBJ2-1, with D perhaps matching TRBD2 (5 bases). V lost 5 bases, J lost 12 bases, and 14 bases lay in between. The CDR3 extends over 12 amino acids. Germline CDR1 reads SEHNR; CDR2 reads FQNEAQ (reference sequence). The CDR3 DNA follows: TGTGCCAGCAGCATTAGCGCAAACCCGCAGTTCTTC. Its protein is CASSISANPQFF.

The gene calls are TRBV4-3 and TRBJ2-3; tentative D call: TRBD2 (6 bases). This CDR3 has 16 residues. Trimming shortened V by 6 bases and J by 2 bases, and 18 bases separated the two germline ends. From germline, CDR1 is LGHNA and CDR2 YSLEER. The CDR3 DNA reads TGCGCCAGCAGTCGTAACGGGGGAACCATCACAGATACGCAGTATTTT. As protein: CASSRNGGTITDTQYF.

This chain connects TRBV2 to TRBJ2-1; D gene ambiguous. The CDR3 has 12 residues. V lost 4 bases and J lost 4, with 5 bases in between. Germline-derived CDR1 and CDR2 are SNHLY and FYNNEI. Here the CDR3 reads CASSAEYNEQFF. For the CDR3, the DNA is TGTGCCAGCAGTGCCGAGTACAATGAGCAGTTCTTC.

In its sample, this clone was seen a few times. V is TRBV19 and J is TRBJ1-5; weak D call: TRBD1 (6 bases). Germline V lookup: CDR1 LNHDA, CDR2 SQIVND (reference sequence). V shed 7 bases and J shed 5 bases, with 15 bases lying between them. This CDR3 has 14 amino acids. The CDR3 here is CASTPRGGYQPQHF. The CDR3, as DNA: TGTGCCAGTACCCCAAGGGGGGGCTATCAGCCCCAGCATTTT. Variable domain in full (rest from reference TRBV19 and TRBJ1-5): DGGITQSPKYLFRKEGQNVTLSCEQNLNHDAMYWYRQDPGQGLRLIYYSQIVNDFQKGDIAEGYSVSREKKESFPLTVTSAQKNPTAFYLCASTPRGGYQPQHFGDGTRLSIL.

This clone occurred a few times. V usage is TRBV13 and J usage is TRBJ1-3, with D possibly being TRBD1 (5 bases). The V and J ends lost 4 bases and 0 bases respectively, with 16 bases between them. The CDR3 consists of 17 residues. Per the germline V gene, CDR1 is PRHDT and CDR2 is FYEKMQ (reference sequence). CDR3 nucleotides: TGTGCCAGCAGCTCGGGACGGACTAGCGTCTCTGGAAACACCATATATTTT. Protein sequence: CASSSGRTSVSGNTIYF.

This chain uses TRBV29-1 with TRBJ2-4; tentative D call: TRBD2 (6 bases). CDR1 and CDR2 from the germline V gene are SQVTM and ANQGSEA. The CDR3 is 14 residues long. With 1 base removed from V and 7 bases from J, the gap between germline ends came to 14 bases. The CDR3 bases are TGCAGCGTTGAAGTGAGTAGGGGAGGCAACATTCAGTACTTC. This translates into CSVEVSRGGNIQYF.

The chain is built from TRBV11-2 and TRBJ2-2; no reliable D call. Germline V lookup: CDR1 SGHAT, CDR2 FQNNGV. Trimming cost V 4 bases and J 0 bases, with 6 bases left between them. The CDR3 has 14 amino acids. The CDR3 reads CASSSYSNTGELFF. In DNA form, the CDR3 reads TGTGCCAGCAGCTCGTACTCGAACACCGGGGAGCTGTTTTTT. Complete variable domain (other parts from reference TRBV11-2 and TRBJ2-2): EAGVAQSPRYKIIEKRQSVAFWCNPISGHATLYWYQQILGQGPKLLIQFQNNGVVDDSQLPKDRFSAERLKGVDSTLKIQPAKLEDSAVYLCASSSYSNTGELFFGEGSRLTVL.

This clone appeared a single time. The CDR3 region is CASSVISGNTIYF. In nucleotides, the CDR3 is TGTGCCAGCAGTGTAATCTCTGGAAACACCATATATTTT. J is TRBJ1-3 and V is TRBV25-1; D is unresolved. Trimming took 4 bases from V and 0 from J, leaving 4 bases between them. The CDR3 has 13 residues. Germline values: CDR1 MGHDK, CDR2 SYGVNS. Based on the CDR3 plus reference TRBV25-1 and TRBJ1-3, the full variable domain is EADIYQTPRYLVIGTGKKITLECSQTMGHDKMYWYQQDPGMELHLIHYSYGVNSTEKGDLSSESTVSRIRTEHFPLTLESARPSHTSQYLCASSVISGNTIYFGEGSWLTVV.

This clone showed up just a few times. The chain couples TRBV7-9 to TRBJ2-3, with 9 positions matching TRBD2. V was pared by 4 bases and J by 3 bases, with 8 bases of the junction left unmatched. Germline values: CDR1 SEHNR, CDR2 FQNEAQ (reference sequence). The CDR3 totals 16 residues. This chain's CDR3 is CASSWGTSSYTDTQYF. CDR3 nucleotides: TGTGCCAGCAGCTGGGGGACTAGCAGTTATACAGATACGCAGTATTTT.

This clone appeared a few times. The chain carries TRBV2 and TRBJ2-3, with D maybe TRBD1 (5 bases). CDR3 length: 12 amino acids. CDR1 is SNHLY and CDR2 is FYNNEI in the germline V gene. V was shortened by 6 bases and J by 1 base, with 5 bases between the two germline ends. CDR3 nucleotide sequence: TGTGCCAGCAGGGGGCGCACAGATACGCAGTATTTT. Amino acid sequence: CASRGRTDTQYF.

The CDR3 sequence: CAISETEKGTQYF. As DNA, the CDR3 is TGTGCCATCAGTGAGACGGAGAAAGGGACCCAGTACTTC. The chain is built from TRBV10-3 and TRBJ2-5; unclear D gene. Deletions cut 2 bases from V and 7 bases from J, with 11 bases between. From germline, CDR1 is ENHRY and CDR2 SYGVKD. This CDR3 has 13 amino acids.

The chain joins TRBV21-1 to TRBJ2-3; TRBD2 was called by the table and not checked on the DNA. TRBV21-1 is a known pseudogene. The length of the CDR3 is 13 residues. The CDR3 spells CARGLSRTDTQYF. The CDR3 DNA is TGTGCCAGGGGACTCTCTCGCACAGATACGCAGTATTTT.

This sequence joins TRBV7-2 and TRBJ2-7; 8 nucleotides line up with TRBD1. The J segment lost 5 bases and the V segment lost 5 bases, leaving 5 bases of the junction unmatched. Germline-derived CDR1 and CDR2 are SGHTA and FQGNSA. This CDR3 comprises 13 residues. The CDR3 loop is CASSLDRVDEQYF. DNA of the CDR3: TGTGCCAGCAGCCTGGACAGGGTTGACGAGCAGTACTTC.

The gene calls are TRBV4-2 and TRBJ1-6; D unclear. Trimming removed 1 base at V and 0 bases at J, with 13 bases between. From germline, CDR1 is LGHNA and CDR2 YNFKEQ. The CDR3 sequence is 18 residues long. The CDR3 region has the DNA TGTGCCAGCAGCCAAGTTAGGATAAGGAGCTCCTATAATTCACCCCTCCACTTT. Protein product: CASSQVRIRSSYNSPLHF.

This clone turned up a few times. The chain employs TRBV25-1 and TRBJ1-2, with D possibly TRBD1 on 6 matching bases. Germline V lookup: CDR1 MGHDK, CDR2 SYGVNS. This CDR3 spans 12 amino acids. V lost 2 bases to trimming and J lost 8 bases, with 9 bases between them. For the CDR3, the DNA is TGTGCCAGCAGTGAACAGGGGAAGGGCTACACCTTC. Protein sequence: CASSEQGKGYTF.

The genes are TRBV4-1 and TRBJ2-7; tentatively, D is TRBD1 (6 bases). Between the trimmed V and J ends, which lost 4 bases and 7 bases, there was a span of 11 bases. The CDR3 runs to 12 residues. Germline V CDR1 and CDR2: MGHRA, YSYEKL. CDR3 DNA sequence: TGCGCCAGCAGCCCAGGGGCGGCGGAGCAGTACTTC. This codes for CASSPGAAEQYF.

V and J are TRBV5-6 and TRBJ1-5; D perhaps matches TRBD1 (6 bases). The CDR3 is 16 amino acids. The V gene lost 0 bases and the J gene lost 7 bases, with 17 bases spanning the gap. The germline V gene encodes CDR1 SGHDT and CDR2 YYEEEE. The CDR3 here is CASSLDGGHKGQPQHF. The DNA for the CDR3 is TGTGCCAGCAGCTTGGATGGGGGCCACAAGGGGCAGCCCCAGCATTTT.

This clone was detected only a few times. The CDR3 nucleotides are TGTGCCAGCAGCCCTAGCGGGAGCTCCTACGAGCAGTACTTC. It specifies CASSPSGSSYEQYF. The chain joins TRBV9 to TRBJ2-7, with 10 bases matching TRBD2. J was trimmed by 0 bases and V by 4 bases; bases with no gene match: 1. In germline, CDR1 is SGDLS, CDR2 YYNGEE. The CDR3 length is 14 residues.

The table lists this clone with a few counts. The genes are TRBV19 and TRBJ2-7; D is possibly TRBD1 (6 bases). The germline V gene has CDR1 LNHDA and CDR2 SQIVND (reference sequence). The CDR3 has 17 residues. The germline V and J ends were trimmed by 6 bases and 3 bases, with 24 bases remaining between them. Written as DNA, the CDR3 is TGTGCCAGTAGACCGACAGAACAGGGAATAGGTGACTACGAGCAGTACTTC. Translated: CASRPTEQGIGDYEQYF.

This clone appeared a few times. The chain carries TRBV9 and TRBJ2-7; 9 nucleotides align to TRBD1. The CDR3 contains 15 residues. The trim removed 3 bases at V and 5 bases at J, leaving 9 bases unmatched. Germline CDR1 SGDLS, CDR2 YYNGEE. CDR3 region: CASSAQGQGWDEQYF. The CDR3 DNA follows: TGTGCCAGCAGCGCCCAGGGACAGGGATGGGACGAGCAGTACTTC.

This clone was detected a few times. The chain employs TRBV10-3 and TRBJ2-5; 13 bases line up with TRBD2. V was pared by 2 bases and J by 1 base, with 7 bases of the junction left unmatched. Germline-derived CDR1 and CDR2 are ENHRY and SYGVKD. CDR3 length equals 18 residues. This CDR3 is CAISEPGLAGKSQETQYF. In DNA, the CDR3 is TGTGCCATCAGTGAGCCGGGACTAGCGGGGAAGTCCCAAGAGACCCAGTACTTC.

The chain employs TRBV18 and TRBJ2-7; 8 bases match TRBD1. The V segment lost 3 bases and the J segment 0 bases; nucleotides outside the gene matches: 4. The germline V gene encodes CDR1 KGHSH and CDR2 LQKENI. This CDR3 is 15 amino acids long. In DNA form, the CDR3 reads TGTGCCAGCTCACCCGGGGGACAGGTCTCCTACGAGCAGTACTTC. Residues: CASSPGGQVSYEQYF.